Below are 15 T cell receptor beta chains sequenced from a single sample in a study of radiotherapy plus CTLA-4 blockade in lung cancer. Sequenced by immunoSEQ multiplex PCR; TCRdb stores in-frame clones only, minus some. The sample contains tens of thousands of clones, around 68% of which appear only once. The specimen was peripheral blood, collected from a patient treated with radiotherapy plus ipilimumab. Receptors originate from a human donor with non-small cell lung cancer whose response to radiotherapy plus ipilimumab could not be evaluated.

CDR3 coding DNA: TGTGCCAGCAGCTTCCAGGGGCGCCAGGGCTACACCTTC. Translated, it gives CASSFQGRQGYTF. V gene TRBV7-2 combines with J gene TRBJ1-2; perhaps TRBD1 as D (6 bases). The CDR3 is 13 amino acids. In germline, CDR1 is SGHTA, CDR2 FQGNSA. V lost 3 bases, J lost 8 bases, and 13 bases lay in between.

This clone was seen a few times. The rearrangement uses TRBV19 and TRBJ2-5, with 14 bases that match TRBD2. Germline lookup yields CDR1 LNHDA and CDR2 SQIVND (reference sequence). Unmatched junction bases numbered 3, after V lost 9 bases and J lost 3 bases. The CDR3 has 14 amino acids. The CDR3 bases are TGTGCCAGCAGGGGACTAGCGGGGGAAGAGACCCAGTACTTC. Translating it yields CASRGLAGEETQYF.

This rearrangement joins TRBV6-1 to TRBJ2-5, with 7 nucleotides matching TRBD2. The germline CDR1 and CDR2 sequences are MNHNS and SASEGT. CDR3 length: 14 amino acids. J gave up 4 bases and V 6 bases, and 8 bases lay outside the gene matches. The DNA of the CDR3 is TGTGCCAGCAGATCGTCGGGGGGATCAGAGACCCAGTACTTC. This encodes CASRSSGGSETQYF.

The CDR3 sequence: CASRYITEAFF. The CDR3 DNA reads TGTGCCAGCAGATACATAACTGAAGCTTTCTTT. V gene TRBV6-1 combines with J gene TRBJ1-1, with D unclear. Per the germline V gene, CDR1 is MNHNS and CDR2 is SASEGT. The CDR3 has 11 amino acids. V was cut by 6 bases and J by 5 bases, with 7 bases left in between.

This clone showed up just a few times. V and J are TRBV6-1 and TRBJ2-2, with D tentatively TRBD2 (7 bases). V dropped 6 bases and J dropped 6 bases, with 14 bases sitting between them. CDR1 is MNHNS, CDR2 SASEGT, per germline. The CDR3 is 14 residues long. CDR3 in amino acids: CASRTEGGPGELFF. DNA for the CDR3: TGTGCCAGCAGGACCGAGGGGGGGCCCGGGGAGCTGTTTTTT.

The J gene is TRBJ1-1, the V gene TRBV11-2; the D gene is possibly TRBD1 (5 bases). Germline CDR1 is SGHAT and CDR2 is FQNNGV. Trimming left V 4 bases short and J 0 bases short, with 9 bases between. The CDR3 length is 14 residues. The CDR3 sequence: CASSSAGMNTEAFF. The CDR3 nucleotides read TGTGCCAGCAGCTCTGCAGGGATGAACACTGAAGCTTTCTTT.

The chain uses TRBV10-3 and TRBJ2-3; 11 nucleotides align to TRBD1. Trimming at V came to 8 bases and at J to 6 bases, leaving 4 bases not matched to a gene. The CDR3 has 13 residues. Germline lookup yields CDR1 ENHRY and CDR2 SYGVKD. CDR3 coding DNA: TGTGCCATCCGGGACAGGGGGTCGGATACGCAGTATTTT. It codes for CAIRDRGSDTQYF.

The gene calls are TRBV27 and TRBJ2-1, with unresolved D. This CDR3 is 13 amino acids long. V lost 2 bases, J lost 5 bases, and 7 bases lay in between. Germline CDR1 is MNHEY and CDR2 is SMNVEV (reference sequence). The CDR3: CASSLHTDNEQFF. CDR3 bases: TGTGCCAGCAGTTTACATACGGACAATGAGCAGTTCTTC.

The chain has TRBV5-6 and TRBJ2-7, with a tentative D call TRBD2 (5 bases). CDR3 length: 15 amino acids. Trimming pared 0 bases from V and 4 bases from J, leaving 14 bases between. The germline V gene has CDR1 SGHDT and CDR2 YYEEEE. The CDR3: CASSLEAGWPYEQYF. The CDR3 DNA is TGTGCCAGCAGCTTGGAGGCGGGTTGGCCTTACGAGCAGTACTTC.

V usage is TRBV6-1 and J usage is TRBJ2-7, with a possible D match to TRBD1 (6 bases). This CDR3 comprises 13 residues. CDR1 is MNHNS and CDR2 is SASEGT in the germline V gene. V gave up 8 bases and J gave up 0 bases, with 11 bases separating them. This chain's CDR3 is CASHGQLSYEQYF. CDR3 bases: TGTGCCAGCCACGGACAGCTCTCCTACGAGCAGTACTTC.

J is TRBJ2-1 and V is TRBV20-1, with D hard to call. The CDR3 totals 10 residues. The ends were cut back, 4 bases at V and 7 bases at J, with 5 bases in the middle. CDR1 is DFQATT, CDR2 SNEGSKA, per germline (reference sequence). In DNA, the CDR3 is TGCAGTGCTAATCTGAATGAGCAGTTCTTC. Its translation: CSANLNEQFF.

The genes are TRBV11-3 and TRBJ2-3, with 9 positions matching TRBD2. Germline CDR1 is SGHNT and CDR2 is YENEEA. The CDR3 consists of 20 residues. After removal of 0 bases from V and 5 bases from J, the junction contained 18 bases not matched to a gene. The CDR3 DNA is TGTGCCAGCAGCTTAGACCGCTTGGGGAGGACTAGCGTTGGGGGAGATACGCAGTATTTT. Translation gives CASSLDRLGRTSVGGDTQYF. The full variable domain, its missing parts supplied by reference TRBV11-3 and TRBJ2-3, is EAGVVQSPRYKIIEKKQPVAFWCNPISGHNTLYWYLQNLGQGPELLIRYENEEAVDDSQLPKDRFSAERLKGVDSTLKIQPAELGDSAVYLCASSLDRLGRTSVGGDTQYFGPGTRLTVL.

The count of this clone is one. The rearrangement links TRBV9 to TRBJ2-1, with a tentative D call TRBD1 (6 bases). The CDR3 loop spans 15 amino acids. Trimming removed 0 bases at V and 4 bases at J, with 11 bases between. Germline V gene data show CDR1 as SGDLS and CDR2 as YYNGEE. Written as DNA, the CDR3 is TGTGCCAGCAGCGTAGGGCAGGGGAATTACAATGAGCAGTTCTTC. Amino acid sequence: CASSVGQGNYNEQFF.

The CDR3 reads CASSGLAGAYNEQFF. DNA for the CDR3: TGTGCCAGCAGCGGTCTAGCGGGAGCATACAATGAGCAGTTCTTC. This chain uses TRBV11-1 with TRBJ2-1; 10 nucleotides agree with TRBD2. The CDR3 loop spans 15 amino acids. CDR1 and CDR2 (germline): SGHAT, FQDESV (reference sequence). V gave up 5 bases and J gave up 4 bases; unmatched junction bases: 5.

This chain connects TRBV5-1 to TRBJ1-1, with 9 bases identical to TRBD1. This CDR3 spans 13 amino acids. In germline, CDR1 is SGHRS, CDR2 YFSETQ. V shed 4 bases, J shed 4 bases, and the junction held 2 bases outside the gene matches. CDR3: CASSRDRATEAFF. In DNA form, the CDR3 reads TGCGCCAGCAGCCGGGACAGGGCCACTGAAGCTTTCTTT.